Reported below is one T cell receptor (beta chain). Authors' methods: Estimates of nucleated cell counts were drawn from the amplification of reference gene primers. Sequencing used immunoSEQ multiplex PCR; TCRdb keeps in-frame clones, though not all of them. V and J calls and clone size are as listed in that table; D and trimming were resolved from the DNA. The top ten clones hold 25% to 35% of a sample with around 60,000 clones, 65% to 90% of them seen once. CDR1 and CDR2 from the germline V gene are SGHTA and FQGNSA. The CDR3 consists of 15 residues. Trimming took 5 bases from V and 5 from J; bases not matched to a gene: 6. The sample originates from a study of blood T cell repertoires in COVID-19. Looking at the study overall: The United States, Italy and Spain supplied acute and convalescent COVID-19 samples. In each case, the material was cDNA or gDNA derived from T cells, B-cell-depleted T cells, or PBMCs.

The J gene is TRBJ2-2, the V gene TRBV7-2; 9 bases fit TRBD1. Sequencing was performed on peripheral blood. The receptor comes from a woman of 80 years or more with active or convalescent COVID-19. CDR3 nucleotides: TGTGCCAGCAGCAGGGACAGGGCGGGTACCGGGGAGCTGTTTTTT. The encoded protein is CASSRDRAGTGELFF.